This TCR beta chain came from a study of a mutant IDH1 vaccine in newly diagnosed glioma. Turning to the study itself: Commencement of vaccination occurred 4-6 weeks following radiotherapy alone, or concurrently with temozolomide cycles. In the visit schedule, V12 fell in week 35, while V13 fell in week 47.

V shed 6 bases and J shed 7 bases, with 16 bases lying between them. From germline, CDR1 is MNHEY and CDR2 SVGAGI. The CDR3 loop spans 13 amino acids. Study-wide findings and caveats: Pseudoprogression appeared independent of alterations in top peripheral clonotypes.

Generated by immunoSEQ multiplex PCR, the TCRdb table keeps only in-frame clones and is missing some. In the table there are about 56,000 clones, over 70% of which are singletons. Documented time point: week 47, end of study. Every vaccine dose comprised 300 ug of mutant IDH1 20-mer peptide plus topical imiquimod. Eight vaccine doses were administered to patients at weeks 1, 3, 5, 7, 11, 15, 19 and 23. About this clone itself: Its antigen is undetermined.

This clonotype originated in a man aged 45-65 years with glioma. Sequences were derived from PBMCs, sampled from a glioma patient whose treatment included an IDH1 peptide vaccine. The chain couples TRBV6-5 to TRBJ2-7, with a weak D call TRBD1 (5 bases). The CDR3 reads CASRPRAAGEQYF. The CDR3 DNA reads TGTGCCAGCAGGCCCAGGGCCGCCGGGGAGCAGTACTTC.